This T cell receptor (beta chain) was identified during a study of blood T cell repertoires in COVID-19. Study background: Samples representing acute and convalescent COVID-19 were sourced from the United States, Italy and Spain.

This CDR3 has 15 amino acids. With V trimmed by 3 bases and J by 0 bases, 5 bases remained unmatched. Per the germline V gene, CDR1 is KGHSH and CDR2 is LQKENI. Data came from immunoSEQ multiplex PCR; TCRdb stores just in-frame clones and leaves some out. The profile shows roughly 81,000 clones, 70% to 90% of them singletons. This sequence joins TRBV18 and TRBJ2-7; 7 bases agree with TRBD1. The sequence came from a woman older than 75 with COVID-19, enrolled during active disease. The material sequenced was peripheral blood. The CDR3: CASSPQGQSSYEQYF. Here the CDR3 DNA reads TGTGCCAGCTCACCCCAGGGACAGTCCTCCTACGAGCAGTACTTC.